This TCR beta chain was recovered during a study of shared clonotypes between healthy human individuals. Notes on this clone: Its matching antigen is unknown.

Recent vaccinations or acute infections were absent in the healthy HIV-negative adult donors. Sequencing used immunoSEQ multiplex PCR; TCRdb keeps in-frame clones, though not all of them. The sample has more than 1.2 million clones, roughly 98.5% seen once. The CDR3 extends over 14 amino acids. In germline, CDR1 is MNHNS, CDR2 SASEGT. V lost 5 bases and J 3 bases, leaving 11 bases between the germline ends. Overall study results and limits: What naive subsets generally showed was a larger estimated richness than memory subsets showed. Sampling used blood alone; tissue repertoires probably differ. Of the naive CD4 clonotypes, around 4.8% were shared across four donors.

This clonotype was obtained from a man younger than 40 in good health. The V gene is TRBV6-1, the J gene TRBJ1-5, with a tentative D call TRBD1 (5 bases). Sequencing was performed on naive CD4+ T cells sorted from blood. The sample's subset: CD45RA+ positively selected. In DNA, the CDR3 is TGTGCCAGCAGTCGGGGGGTCCTCAATCAGCCCCAGCATTTT. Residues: CASSRGVLNQPQHF.